The present T cell receptor (beta chain) was sequenced within a study of blood T cells in healthy people across ages. This CDR3 spans 15 amino acids. Trimming shortened V by 5 bases and J by 0 bases, and 11 bases separated the two germline ends. Per germline, CDR1 SEHNR and CDR2 FQNEAQ (reference sequence). Combining a sample-barcoded 5' primer with a J-beta primer mix, a second PCR ran for about 6 to 12 cycles. TCRdb re-derived calls from the 5' RACE reads in MiXCR, one entry per CDR3 protein. The sample holds approximately 760,000 distinct CDR3 sequences; around a quarter are singletons and the top ten take roughly a tenth. This sample was also put to use in a study of T cells of mothers and their children. That source adds: Thymic selection shapes TCR recombination output similarly in related and unrelated pairs.

This sequence was found in a boy aged 5-17 years in good health. The sample comprised blood. The chain recombines TRBV7-9 with TRBJ2-1; D is unclear. For the CDR3, the DNA is TGTGCCAGCAGCGCCGCTCAGAGCTCCTACAATGAGCAGTTCTTC. It yields the protein CASSAAQSSYNEQFF.